The 14 T cell receptor beta chains below all came from one sample that was sequenced in a study of technical replicates of blood from a few donors. Produced via immunoSEQ multiplex PCR; TCRdb's table is partial and in-frame only. The table has tens of thousands of clones, around 97% seen once. Material for sequencing was T cells isolated from PBMCs. The receptors shown here come from a human donor in good health.

The chain combines TRBV5-8 with TRBJ2-4; TRBD1 is a possible D gene (6 bases). Deletions cut 3 bases from V and 15 bases from J, with 16 bases between. The CDR3 is made up of 12 amino acids. The germline V gene encodes CDR1 SGHTS and CDR2 YDEGEE. CDR3 nucleotides: TGTGCCAGCAGCTCATTCAGGGGCCTTCCGTACTTC. Translated, it gives CASSSFRGLPYF.

The chain combines TRBV28 with TRBJ2-7; TRBD1 matches at 7 bases. The CDR3 length is 15 residues. Germline loops: CDR1 MDHEN, CDR2 SYDVKM. The ends lost 6 bases at V and 6 bases at J; junction bases unmatched: 14. Here the CDR3 DNA reads TGTGCCAGCAGCCGGGACGACAGGGACATCGGCGAGCAGTACTTC. The encoded protein is CASSRDDRDIGEQYF. Full variable domain (outside the CDR3, taken from reference TRBV28 and TRBJ2-7): DVKVTQSSRYLVKRTGEKVFLECVQDMDHENMFWYRQDPGLGLRLIYFSYDVKMKEKGDIPEGYSVSREKKERFSLILESASTNQTSMYLCASSRDDRDIGEQYFGPGTRLTVT.

The CDR3 here is CASSHPGRDNNSPLHF. The CDR3 DNA follows: TGCGCCAGCAGCCATCCGGGCCGGGACAATAATTCACCCCTCCACTTT. This sequence joins TRBV4-1 and TRBJ1-6; D is perhaps TRBD1 (6 bases). This CDR3 comprises 16 residues. Germline V gene sequence: CDR1 MGHRA, CDR2 YSYEKL. Deletions cut 3 bases from V and 5 bases from J, with 14 bases between.

V is TRBV7-9 and J is TRBJ1-5; 7 bases fit TRBD1. The V segment lost 8 bases and the J segment 3 bases; nucleotides outside the gene matches: 4. This CDR3 has 13 amino acids. CDR1 SEHNR and CDR2 FQNEAQ come from the germline V gene (reference sequence). CDR3 amino acids: CASQGQINQPQHF. The CDR3 DNA reads as TGTGCCAGCCAGGGACAGATCAATCAGCCCCAGCATTTT.

Written as DNA, the CDR3 is TGTGCCAGCAGCTCGAGGACGGGCCCGGGACTAGCCTACAATGAGCAGTTCTTC. Translating it yields CASSSRTGPGLAYNEQFF. The chain is built from TRBV7-9 and TRBJ2-1, with TRBD2 matching over 8 bases. The CDR3 has 18 amino acids. The J segment lost 2 bases and the V segment lost 4 bases, leaving 13 bases of the junction unmatched. The V gene's germline CDR1 is SEHNR and CDR2 FQNEAQ (reference sequence). Full variable domain (missing parts from reference TRBV7-9 and TRBJ2-1): DTGVSQNPRHKITKRGQNVTFRCDPISEHNRLYWYRQTLGQGPEFLTYFQNEAQLEKSRLLSDRFSAERPKGSFSTLEIQRTEQGDSAMYLCASSSRTGPGLAYNEQFFGPGTRLTVL.

J is TRBJ2-7 and V is TRBV28, with 11 positions matching TRBD2. The CDR3 spans 15 residues. Trimming at V came to 6 bases and at J to 5 bases, leaving 9 bases not matched to a gene. Germline assignment: CDR1 MDHEN and CDR2 SYDVKM. The CDR3 nucleotides are TGTGCCAGCAGAGTTACTAGCGGGAGTCCCCACGAGCAGTACTTC. The encoded protein is CASRVTSGSPHEQYF.

V gene TRBV5-1 combines with J gene TRBJ1-3, with D hard to call. The CDR3 sequence is 15 residues long. Germline loops: CDR1 SGHRS, CDR2 YFSETQ. Trimming cost V 4 bases and J 4 bases, with 15 bases left between them. The CDR3 loop reads CASSTTPGTGNTIYF. In nucleotides, the CDR3 is TGCGCCAGCAGCACCACCCCGGGTACCGGAAACACCATATATTTT.

The chain carries TRBV7-3 and TRBJ2-6; the D is unclear. The CDR3 spans 15 residues. V lost 2 bases and J 1 base, leaving 6 bases between the germline ends. Germline assignment: CDR1 SGHTA and CDR2 FQGTGA. Written as DNA, the CDR3 is TGTGCCAGCAGCTTAGACTTATCTGGGGCCAACGTCCTGACTTTC. Translating it yields CASSLDLSGANVLTF.

J is TRBJ1-2 and V is TRBV6-1, with D possibly being TRBD1 (5 bases). V lost 2 bases to trimming and J lost 5 bases, with 9 bases between them. CDR3 size: 13 residues. CDR1 and CDR2 from the germline V gene are MNHNS and SASEGT. Here the CDR3 DNA reads TGTGCCAGCAGTGAAAGGGACTGGTATGGCTACACCTTC. This gives the protein CASSERDWYGYTF.

The genes are TRBV29-1 and TRBJ2-3, with 13 bases lining up with TRBD2. V dropped 6 bases and J dropped 1; count of bases not matched to a gene: 7. CDR3 length equals 16 residues. Germline V lookup: CDR1 SQVTM, CDR2 ANQGSEA. The CDR3 loop is CSVGLAGALRTDTQYF. The CDR3, as DNA: TGCAGCGTCGGACTAGCGGGAGCACTCCGCACAGATACGCAGTATTTT.

The V and J genes are TRBV11-2 and TRBJ1-5; 8 bases align to TRBD1. CDR1 is SGHAT and CDR2 is FQNNGV in the germline V gene. V shed 3 bases, J shed 5 bases, and the junction held 3 bases outside the gene matches. This CDR3 is built from 14 residues. The CDR3 region has the DNA TGTGCCAGCAGCTTTCAGGGGGCGCATCAGCCCCAGCATTTT. Its translation is CASSFQGAHQPQHF.

This chain joins TRBV27 and TRBJ2-1; TRBD2 matches at 10 bases. From germline, CDR1 is MNHEY and CDR2 SMNVEV (reference sequence). Losses at the gene ends were 4 bases for V and 7 bases for J; bases not matched to a gene: 7. The CDR3 has 15 residues. The CDR3 bases are TGTGCCAGCAGTTGGGCTAGCGGGAGCGAGAATGAGCAGTTCTTC. It codes for CASSWASGSENEQFF.

The V and J genes are TRBV7-9 and TRBJ1-2, with TRBD1 identical over 10 bases. The junction had 5 bases not matched to a gene; V was cut back by 4 bases and J by 3 bases. Germline values: CDR1 SEHNR, CDR2 FQNEAQ (reference sequence). The CDR3 has 15 amino acids. Written as DNA, the CDR3 is TGTGCCAGCAGCTACGAGACAGGGGGCCACTATGGCTACACCTTC. Protein product: CASSYETGGHYGYTF.

This chain links TRBV30 with TRBJ1-3; the D is unclear. The V gene lost 0 bases and the J gene lost 4 bases, with 4 bases spanning the gap. The V gene's germline CDR1 is GTSNPN and CDR2 SVGIG (reference sequence). The CDR3 consists of 12 residues. The CDR3 region is CAWSVRGNTIYF. In nucleotides, the CDR3 is TGTGCCTGGAGTGTGCGCGGAAACACCATATATTTT.